The 17 T cell receptor beta chains below come from one sample, sequenced in a study of identical twins. TCRdb passed the 5' RACE reads through MiXCR, listing each CDR3 protein once. The table lists about 1.7 million distinct CDR3 sequences, about 32% of them singletons. Sequencing was performed on cord blood. The receptors shown here come from a newborn girl in good health.

This clonotype was picked up many times. The genes are TRBV7-2 and TRBJ2-7; D is unresolved. The CDR3 has 14 residues. V lost 1 base, J lost 1 base, and 8 bases lay in between. Germline lookup yields CDR1 SGHTA and CDR2 FQGNSA. CDR3 region: CASSLGRVSYEQYF. The CDR3 coding sequence is TGTGCCAGCAGCTTAGGAAGGGTATCCTACGAGCAGTACTTC.

In this sample, this clonotype turned up a few times. The V gene is TRBV4-2, the J gene TRBJ1-5; a possible D gene is TRBD1 (5 bases). The CDR3 is 19 amino acids. Per the germline V gene, CDR1 is LGHNA and CDR2 is YNFKEQ. V lost 2 bases and J lost 5, with 25 bases in between. CDR3 coding DNA: TGTGCCAGCAGCCAACAGGGTCTGTCAAGGGTCGCAGGGCATCAGCCCCAGCATTTT. It is translated as CASSQQGLSRVAGHQPQHF.

This clonotype was seen many times. J is TRBJ2-5 and V is TRBV28, with D maybe TRBD1 (5 bases). V was cut by 4 bases and J by 4 bases, with 7 bases left in between. CDR1 is MDHEN, CDR2 SYDVKM, per germline. This CDR3 is 12 amino acids long. The DNA of the CDR3 is TGTGCCAGCAGTTGGGGCAGAGAGACCCAGTACTTC. It translates to CASSWGRETQYF. Filled out from reference TRBV28 and TRBJ2-5, the complete variable domain reads DVKVTQSSRYLVKRTGEKVFLECVQDMDHENMFWYRQDPGLGLRLIYFSYDVKMKEKGDIPEGYSVSREKKERFSLILESASTNQTSMYLCASSWGRETQYFGPGTRLLVL.

A remark on this clonotype: Given a much more abundant clone one base away, this may be a read error. The DNA for the CDR3 is TGTGCCAGCAGCTTCGCTTCCCTAGCCGCAGATGCGCAGTATTTT. This encodes CASSFASLAADAQYF. This chain links TRBV7-2 with TRBJ2-3, with a weak D call TRBD2 (5 bases). CDR1 is SGHTA and CDR2 is FQGNSA in the germline V gene. The CDR3 spans 15 residues.

In this sample, this clonotype turned up a few times. The rearrangement uses TRBV6-5 and TRBJ2-2, with a tentative D call TRBD2 (5 bases). Germline CDR1 and CDR2: MNHEY and SVGAGI. Trimming stripped 4 bases from V and 14 bases from J, with 11 bases between. The CDR3 sequence is 11 residues long. The CDR3: CASSSDWKLFF. The CDR3 DNA reads TGTGCCAGCAGTTCGGACTGGAAACTGTTTTTT.

The V call is TRBV28, the J call TRBJ1-1, with D possibly matching TRBD1 (5 bases). Germline CDR1 and CDR2: MDHEN and SYDVKM. Deletions cut 6 bases from V and 1 base from J, with 15 bases between. The CDR3 spans 15 residues. Here the CDR3 DNA reads TGTGCCAGCAGCCCCGGGGGTCGTAAGAACACTGAAGCTTTCTTT. This translates into CASSPGGRKNTEAFF.

This clonotype appeared a few times. The chain couples TRBV7-2 to TRBJ2-3; TRBD2 agrees at 11 bases. V shed 1 base and J 4 bases; nucleotides not matched to a gene: 7. CDR1 SGHTA and CDR2 FQGNSA come from the germline V gene. The CDR3 covers 17 residues. CDR3 protein: CASSLVTASGGPDTQYF. The CDR3 DNA is TGTGCCAGCAGCTTAGTAACGGCTAGCGGGGGGCCAGATACGCAGTATTTT.

The rearrangement uses TRBV27 and TRBJ2-3; D unresolved. V lost 6 bases and J 5 bases, leaving 9 bases between the germline ends. This CDR3 has 12 residues. Germline-derived CDR1 and CDR2 are MNHEY and SMNVEV (reference sequence). The CDR3 reads CASSHSQDTQYF. The CDR3 DNA is TGTGCCAGCAGCCACAGCCAAGATACGCAGTATTTT.

The gene calls are TRBV28 and TRBJ2-7; 7 bases align to TRBD2. The CDR3 has 14 residues. V dropped 2 bases and J dropped 6; count of bases not matched to a gene: 7. Germline assignment: CDR1 MDHEN and CDR2 SYDVKM. The CDR3 coding sequence is TGTGCCAGCAGTTTAGGAGGACTAGTGATCGAGCAGTACTTC. It is translated as CASSLGGLVIEQYF. The whole variable domain, filled in from reference TRBV28 and TRBJ2-7, reads DVKVTQSSRYLVKRTGEKVFLECVQDMDHENMFWYRQDPGLGLRLIYFSYDVKMKEKGDIPEGYSVSREKKERFSLILESASTNQTSMYLCASSLGGLVIEQYFGPGTRLTVT.

With regard to this clonotype: The junction differs from germline at one of its ends, possibly a read error. V usage is TRBV12-3 or TRBV12-4 and J usage is TRBJ1-2; perhaps TRBD1 as D (5 bases). The CDR3 spans 14 residues. The CDR3 coding sequence is TGTGCCGGCAGTTTAAAGACAGCCTACTATGGCTACACCTTC. The encoded protein is CAGSLKTAYYGYTF.

The gene calls are TRBV7-2 and TRBJ2-3; either TRBD1 or TRBD2 may fit D (5 bases each). The length of the CDR3 is 17 residues. CDR1 is SGHTA and CDR2 is FQGNSA in the germline V gene. V was shortened by 3 bases and J by 0 bases, with 16 bases between the two germline ends. The CDR3 region is CASSLLGAGGSTDTQYF. The DNA for the CDR3 is TGTGCCAGCAGCTTGCTAGGGGCAGGCGGGAGCACAGATACGCAGTATTTT.

V and J are TRBV6-1 and TRBJ1-2, with 7 bases fitting TRBD1. The CDR3 length is 15 residues. From germline, CDR1 is MNHNS and CDR2 SASEGT. V was pared by 6 bases and J by 5 bases, with 12 bases of the junction left unmatched. This chain's CDR3 is CASRVQGRGPYGYTF. The CDR3 nucleotides are TGTGCCAGCAGAGTCCAGGGGAGGGGGCCTTATGGCTACACCTTC.

In this sample, this clonotype turned up a few times. This chain uses TRBV20-1 with TRBJ2-7; 8 bases agree with TRBD2. The CDR3 totals 14 residues. CDR1 is DFQATT and CDR2 is SNEGSKA in the germline V gene (reference sequence). V shed 5 bases and J 2 bases; nucleotides not matched to a gene: 8. The CDR3 loop is CSAGDSGGPYEQYF. The CDR3 coding sequence is TGCAGTGCTGGTGACTCGGGAGGGCCCTACGAGCAGTACTTC.

The rearrangement joins TRBV10-3 to TRBJ2-7; D is uncertain. Trimming took 4 bases from V and 0 from J, leaving 10 bases between them. Germline loops: CDR1 ENHRY, CDR2 SYGVKD. The CDR3 loop spans 14 amino acids. The CDR3, as DNA: TGTGCCATCAGTGGGGCAGCTCCCTCCTACGAGCAGTACTTC. Protein: CAISGAAPSYEQYF.

Comment on this clonotype: At one end the junction does not follow the germline gene, possibly because of a read error. The DNA for the CDR3 is TGTGCCGGCAGTGAATCCCAGGGGGGGACTAATGAAAAACTGTTTTTT. Translation: CAGSESQGGTNEKLFF. The chain carries TRBV25-1 and TRBJ1-4; 7 nucleotides match TRBD1. Germline CDR1 is MGHDK and CDR2 is SYGVNS. The CDR3 extends over 16 amino acids.

For this clonotype: A much bigger clone sits one base away, suggesting this may be a read error. V gene TRBV7-2 combines with J gene TRBJ2-4; no definite D call. Trimming took 1 base from V and 4 from J, leaving 5 bases between them. This CDR3 is built from 13 residues. Germline CDR1 SGHTA, CDR2 FQGNSA. The DNA for the CDR3 is TGTGCCAGCAGCTTAGAAAGGAAAAACATTCAGTACTTC. Amino acids: CASSLERKNIQYF.

This chain connects TRBV2 to TRBJ2-2; 10 nucleotides match TRBD2. Trimming removed 4 bases from V and 6 bases from J; junction bases left unmatched: 5. From germline, CDR1 is SNHLY and CDR2 FYNNEI. This CDR3 has 15 residues. The CDR3 coding sequence is TGTGCCAGCAGTGGGTCTCTAGCGGGAGCCGGGGAGCTGTTTTTT. Translated: CASSGSLAGAGELFF.